This TCR beta chain was recovered during a study of blood T cells in healthy people across ages. Whole-study findings and limits: Comparison with aged donors showed that long-lived donors had more naive CD4+ cells and higher diversity. Researchers deemed the diversity estimates from one million T cells underestimates.

The second PCR ran about 6 to 12 cycles with a sample-barcoded 5' primer and J-beta primers. TCRdb passed the 5' RACE reads through MiXCR, listing each CDR3 protein once. The sample holds hundreds of thousands of distinct CDR3 sequences, roughly 30% seen once. This clonotype was counted at least ten times. Its specificity is not known. Each donor gave 9.5 to 10 milliliters of peripheral blood. This clonotype originated in an elderly woman in good health. Sequencing was done on a sample of blood.

The CDR3: CASSRGIRVRETQYF. The CDR3 DNA is TGTGCCAGCAGCAGGGGCATTAGGGTTAGAGAGACCCAGTACTTC. The rearrangement links TRBV5-6 to TRBJ2-5, with D possibly TRBD1 on 5 matching bases. This CDR3 is built from 15 residues. Per germline, CDR1 SGHDT and CDR2 YYEEEE. Deletions cut 4 bases from V and 4 bases from J, with 17 bases between.